This T cell receptor beta chain was recorded in a study of blood T cell repertoires in COVID-19. Study overall: Material from acute and convalescent COVID-19 was sourced from the United States, Italy and Spain.

TCRdb's copy holds only in-frame clones and misses some; the assay was immunoSEQ multiplex PCR. The data hold 80,000 to 90,000 clones, with about 85% observed a single time. The V end was cut by 7 bases, the J end by 3 bases, with 7 bases between. CDR3 size: 12 residues. The germline V gene encodes CDR1 SNHLY and CDR2 FYNNEI. The rearrangement uses TRBV2 and TRBJ1-5; D is uncertain. The sequenced material came from peripheral blood. The TCR was taken from a woman of 80 years or more with COVID-19, enrolled during active disease. In DNA form, the CDR3 reads TGTGCCAGCACAGGTAACAATCAGCCCCAGCATTTT. It yields the protein CASTGNNQPQHF.